The 3 T cell receptor beta chains below were found in one sample sequenced in a study of T cell responses to AZD1222 COVID-19 vaccine. The repertoire was sequenced with immunoSEQ multiplex PCR; TCRdb's copy has only in-frame clones and lacks some. The sample holds 110,000 to 150,000 clones, 80% to 90% seen once. Sequenced material: peripheral blood, taken on day 0 of AZD1222 vaccination. Every receptor here comes from an adult in good health.

V usage is TRBV6-1 and J usage is TRBJ2-3; 10 bases match TRBD2. Germline V gives CDR1 MNHNS, CDR2 SASEGT. V was clipped by 3 bases and J by 2 bases; unmatched bases: 5. The CDR3 extends over 16 amino acids. In DNA form, the CDR3 reads TGTGCCAGCAGTGATGGGCTAGCGGGGGTCACAGATACGCAGTATTTT. Translated, it gives CASSDGLAGVTDTQYF.

This clone was observed many times. The chain joins TRBV11-2 to TRBJ1-6; no reliable D call. The germline CDR1 and CDR2 sequences are SGHAT and FQNNGV. Trimming took 3 bases from V and 7 from J, leaving 10 bases between them. CDR3 length: 14 residues. CDR3 region: CASSFLPGNSPLHF. The CDR3 region has the DNA TGTGCCAGCAGCTTCCTCCCGGGCAATTCACCCCTCCACTTT.

The CDR3 DNA is TGTGCCAGTAGTATAGACGTTTGGACAGGGGGAAGGTGGGCCACAGATACGCAGTATTTT. Residues: CASSIDVWTGGRWATDTQYF. The gene calls are TRBV19 and TRBJ2-3; 10 bases are a match to TRBD1. After removal of 0 bases from V and 2 bases from J, the junction contained 14 bases not matched to a gene. Germline V lookup: CDR1 LNHDA, CDR2 SQIVND (reference sequence). CDR3 length: 20 amino acids.